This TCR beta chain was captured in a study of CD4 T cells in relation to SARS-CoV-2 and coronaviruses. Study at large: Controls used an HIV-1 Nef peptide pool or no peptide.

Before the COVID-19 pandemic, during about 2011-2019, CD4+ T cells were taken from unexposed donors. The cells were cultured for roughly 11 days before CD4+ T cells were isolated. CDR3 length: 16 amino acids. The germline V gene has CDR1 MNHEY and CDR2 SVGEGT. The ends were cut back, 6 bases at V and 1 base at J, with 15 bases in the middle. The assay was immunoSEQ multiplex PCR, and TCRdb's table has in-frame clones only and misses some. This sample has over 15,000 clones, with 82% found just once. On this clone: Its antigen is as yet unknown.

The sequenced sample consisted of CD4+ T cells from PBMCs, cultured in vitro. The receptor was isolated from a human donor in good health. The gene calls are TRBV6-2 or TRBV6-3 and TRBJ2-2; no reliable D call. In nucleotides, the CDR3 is TGTGCCAGCAGCCCCTGGGCGGACGGGAACACCGGGGAGCTGTTTTTT. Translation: CASSPWADGNTGELFF.